This TCR beta chain was sequenced in a study of blood T cells in healthy people across ages. Looked up from germline, CDR1 is PRHDT and CDR2 is FYEKMQ (reference sequence). This CDR3 is built from 16 residues. Comments on this clonotype: One junction end does not reproduce the germline sequence, and a read error may be involved.

Through a sample-barcoded 5' primer and a J-beta primer mix, a second PCR was run for about 7 to 12 cycles. MiXCR, run by TCRdb on the 5' RACE reads, gives a single entry per CDR3 protein. There are over 600,000 distinct CDR3 sequences in the sample; 35% to 60% occur only once, and 15% to 20% lies in the top ten. Input material: blood. This clonotype was obtained from an elderly man in good health. The chain links TRBV13 to TRBJ2-1, with 9 bases that match TRBD2. The CDR3 loop is CAGSLLAGNNWNEQFF. For the CDR3, the DNA is TGTGCCGGCAGCTTGCTAGCGGGAAATAATTGGAATGAGCAGTTCTTC.